Presented here are 3 T cell receptor beta chains from one specimen sequenced in a study of T cells in localized non-small cell lung cancer. The repertoire was sequenced with immunoSEQ multiplex PCR; TCRdb's copy has only in-frame clones and lacks some. The sample lists tens of thousands of clones, roughly 89% seen once, with around 6% in the top ten. The sample here was peripheral blood mononuclear cells, taken before any cancer treatment. These TCRs come from a male donor aged 60 or older with stage II lung adenocarcinoma.

The J gene is TRBJ2-1, the V gene TRBV7-9; perhaps TRBD1 as D (5 bases). The CDR3 runs to 12 residues. Germline values: CDR1 SEHNR, CDR2 FQNEAQ (reference sequence). V was clipped by 3 bases and J by 13 bases, with 13 bases between them. CDR3 nucleotides: TGTGCCAGCAGCTTGGACACAGTTTTCCAGTTCTTC. Translated: CASSLDTVFQFF.

V is TRBV28 and J is TRBJ1-2; TRBD1 agrees at 7 bases. Germline V gene lookup returns CDR1 MDHEN and CDR2 SYDVKM. Unmatched junction bases numbered 6, after V lost 5 bases and J lost 6 bases. This CDR3 region has 13 residues. CDR3 coding DNA: TGTGCCAGCAGTCGTCCAGGGGGGGATGGCTACACCTTC. Its translation: CASSRPGGDGYTF.

The chain combines TRBV7-3 with TRBJ2-5; no firm D call. This CDR3 is built from 13 residues. Germline V CDR1 and CDR2: SGHTA, FQGTGA. Trimming left V 5 bases short and J 3 bases short, with 10 bases between. The CDR3: CASSPMAEETQYF. The DNA of the CDR3 is TGTGCCAGCAGCCCTATGGCCGAAGAGACCCAGTACTTC. The whole variable domain, filled in from reference TRBV7-3 and TRBJ2-5, reads GAGVSQTPSNKVTEKGKYVELRCDPISGHTALYWYRQSLGQGPEFLIYFQGTGAADDSGLPNDRFFAVRPEGSVSTLKIQRTERGDSAVYLCASSPMAEETQYFGPGTRLLVL.